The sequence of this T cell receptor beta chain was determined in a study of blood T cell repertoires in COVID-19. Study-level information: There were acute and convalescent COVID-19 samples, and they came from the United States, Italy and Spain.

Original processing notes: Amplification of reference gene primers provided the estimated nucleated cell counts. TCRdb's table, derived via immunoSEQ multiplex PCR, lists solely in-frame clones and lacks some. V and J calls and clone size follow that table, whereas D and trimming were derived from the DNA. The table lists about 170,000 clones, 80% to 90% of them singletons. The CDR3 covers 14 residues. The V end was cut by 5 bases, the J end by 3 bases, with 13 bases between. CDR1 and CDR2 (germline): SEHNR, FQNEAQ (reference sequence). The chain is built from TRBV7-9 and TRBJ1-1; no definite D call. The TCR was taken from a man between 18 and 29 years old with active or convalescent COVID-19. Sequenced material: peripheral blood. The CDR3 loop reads CASSLSGSYTEAFF. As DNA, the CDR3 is TGTGCCAGCAGCCTCTCAGGTTCCTACACTGAAGCTTTCTTT. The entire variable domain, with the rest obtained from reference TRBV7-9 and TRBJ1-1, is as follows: DTGVSQNPRHKITKRGQNVTFRCDPISEHNRLYWYRQTLGQGPEFLTYFQNEAQLEKSRLLSDRFSAERPKGSFSTLEIQRTEQGDSAMYLCASSLSGSYTEAFFGQGTRLTVV.